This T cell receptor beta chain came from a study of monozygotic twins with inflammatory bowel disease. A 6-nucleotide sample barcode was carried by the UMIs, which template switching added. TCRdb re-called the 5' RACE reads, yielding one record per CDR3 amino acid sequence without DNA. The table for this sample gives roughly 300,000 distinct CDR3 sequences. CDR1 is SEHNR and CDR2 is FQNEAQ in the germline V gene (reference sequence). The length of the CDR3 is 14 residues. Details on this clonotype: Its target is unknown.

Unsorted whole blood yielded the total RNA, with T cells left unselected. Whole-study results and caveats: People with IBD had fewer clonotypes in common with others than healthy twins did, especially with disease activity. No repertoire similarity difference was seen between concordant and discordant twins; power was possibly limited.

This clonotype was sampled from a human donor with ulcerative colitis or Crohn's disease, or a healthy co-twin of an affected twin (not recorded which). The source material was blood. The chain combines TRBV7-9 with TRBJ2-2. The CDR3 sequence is CASSSSGTTGELFF.